This TCR beta chain was recorded in a study of cytomegalovirus exposure and HLA in healthy donors. Turning to the study itself: Clustering assigned 81% of the 350 to 450 genotyped donors to the Caucasian-associated ancestry cluster.

This CDR3 spans 15 amino acids. Looked up from germline, CDR1 is SNHLY and CDR2 is FYNNEI. V shed 6 bases and J 8 bases; nucleotides not matched to a gene: 10. As concerns this clone: No antigen is known for it.

Overall study findings and caveats: Most CMV-associated TCR beta chains were later found to appear HLA-restricted. For most subjects, TCR beta sequences were reported to predict HLA-A and HLA-B alleles with accuracy.

Samples came from healthy bone marrow donors. PCR amplification relied on 60 Vbeta primers (plus 13 Jbeta primers). Assay used: immunoSEQ multiplex PCR; TCRdb lists only in-frame clones, some missing. The data hold roughly 130,000 clones, with over 70% observed a single time. The receptor was derived from a woman between 40 and 50 years old in good health and CMV-seropositive. The V gene is TRBV2, the J gene TRBJ1-2; 12 bases are shared with TRBD1. The material sequenced was PBMCs. DNA for the CDR3: TGTGCCAGCAGCGCCGAGGGACAGGGGGCCGAGGGCTACACCTTC. Translation: CASSAEGQGAEGYTF.